Described below is a single TCR beta chain sequence and its context. As to treatment: around 19 received Ad26.COV2.S at low or high dose, single or two shots; a few received placebo; per-sample allocation not given. Vaccine and placebo recipients were sampled on day 63 after the first injection. These data come from a study of Ad26.COV2.S vaccination and SARS-CoV-2 variants. Sequenced by immunoSEQ multiplex PCR; TCRdb stores in-frame clones only, minus some. The data contain 380,000 or so clones, around nine tenths of them seen just once; the ten biggest clones take up approximately 5%. The CDR3 contains 15 residues. Trimming shortened V by 2 bases and J by 1 base, and 10 bases separated the two germline ends. The V gene's germline CDR1 is KGHDR and CDR2 SFDVKD.

This TCR came from a person aged 18 to 65 who received the Ad26.COV2.S COVID-19 vaccine or a placebo. Sample: peripheral blood, taken in a trial of Ad26.COV2.S vaccine versus placebo. This chain connects TRBV24-1 to TRBJ2-5; a weak D match, TRBD1 (6 bases). CDR3 sequence (DNA): TGTGCCACCAGTGATTCCCGGACAGCCCAAGAGACCCAGTACTTC. Encoded protein: CATSDSRTAQETQYF.